The 5 T cell receptor beta chains reported below all come from one sample, sequenced in a study of blood T cell repertoires in COVID-19. Generated by immunoSEQ multiplex PCR, the TCRdb table keeps only in-frame clones and is missing some. The sample lists about 150,000 clones, 86% seen once, with around 6.6% in the top ten. Sequenced: peripheral blood. The source is a man in his fifties with active or convalescent COVID-19.

In regard to this clone: The junction and the germline gene differ at one end; a read error may be behind it. The chain joins TRBV28 to TRBJ1-3; possible D gene TRBD1, 5 bases. This CDR3 has 17 amino acids. From germline, CDR1 is MDHEN and CDR2 SYDVKM. CDR3 protein: CASSLSKTGYSGNTIYF. CDR3 nucleotides: TGTGCCAGCAGCTTATCAAAAACAGGATACTCTGGAAACACCATATATTTT. Supplemented by reference TRBV28 and TRBJ1-3, the full variable domain reads DVKVTQSSRYLVKRTGEKVFLECVQDMDHENMFWYRQDPGLGLRLIYFSYDVKMKEKGDIPEGYSVSREKKERFSLILESASTNQTSMYLCASSLSKTGYSGNTIYFGEGSWLTVV.

This chain links TRBV15 with TRBJ1-5, with 7 bases lining up with TRBD1. Losses at the gene ends were 7 bases for V and 0 bases for J; bases not matched to a gene: 6. The CDR3 length is 15 residues. Per germline, CDR1 LNHNV and CDR2 YYDKDF (reference sequence). The CDR3 DNA reads as TGTGCCACCAAATGGGGACAGAATAGCAATCAGCCCCAGCATTTT. Translated: CATKWGQNSNQPQHF.

The chain is built from TRBV24-1 and TRBJ2-1; 9 bases agree with TRBD2. Trimming removed 1 base from V and 10 bases from J; junction bases left unmatched: 10. The CDR3 consists of 16 residues. Germline values: CDR1 KGHDR, CDR2 SFDVKD. The DNA of the CDR3 is TGTGCCACCAGTGATTTTAGCGGGGGCACGGGTTGGGAGCAGTTCTTC. As protein: CATSDFSGGTGWEQFF.

This sequence joins TRBV9 and TRBJ2-1; TRBD1 aligns across 9 bases. The CDR3 is made up of 14 amino acids. CDR1 and CDR2 (germline): SGDLS, YYNGEE. The trim removed 3 bases at V and 4 bases at J, leaving 2 bases unmatched. CDR3 amino acids: CASSETGGYNEQFF. DNA of the CDR3: TGTGCCAGCAGCGAGACAGGGGGATACAATGAGCAGTTCTTC.

The CDR3 sequence is CASSFSASPLHF. CDR3 nucleotide sequence: TGTGCCAGCAGTTTTAGTGCTTCACCCCTCCACTTT. This rearrangement joins TRBV28 to TRBJ1-6; the D is unclear. The CDR3 runs to 12 residues. The V end was cut by 3 bases, the J end by 9 bases, with 6 bases between. CDR1 is MDHEN, CDR2 SYDVKM, per germline.